This T cell receptor beta chain was captured by sequencing in a study of blood T cell repertoires in COVID-19. The CDR3 runs 15 residues. J was trimmed by 3 bases and V by 3 bases; bases with no gene match: 6. Germline V CDR1 and CDR2: SNHLY, FYNNEI. Using immunoSEQ multiplex PCR, the repertoire was profiled, and TCRdb retains in-frame clones only, with some absent. The sample records under 200,000 clones, under 80% being singletons. Sample: peripheral blood. The chain couples TRBV2 to TRBJ2-7, with 9 bases identical to TRBD1. This clonotype was obtained from an elderly woman with acute or convalescent COVID-19. CDR3 region: CASSDVTGGNYEQYF. The CDR3 nucleotides read TGTGCCAGCAGTGATGTTACAGGGGGCAACTACGAGCAGTACTTC.